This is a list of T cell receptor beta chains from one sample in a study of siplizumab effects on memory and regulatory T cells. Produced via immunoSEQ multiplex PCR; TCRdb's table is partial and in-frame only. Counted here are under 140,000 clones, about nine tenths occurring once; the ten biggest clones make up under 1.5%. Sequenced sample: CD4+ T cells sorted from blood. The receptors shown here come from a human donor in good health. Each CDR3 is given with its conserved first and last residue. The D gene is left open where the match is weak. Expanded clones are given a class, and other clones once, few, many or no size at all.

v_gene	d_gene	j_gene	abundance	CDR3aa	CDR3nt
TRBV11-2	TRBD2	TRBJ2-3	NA	CASSFTSGVTDTQYF	TGTGCCAGCAGCTTTACTAGCGGGGTCACAGATACGCAGTATTTT
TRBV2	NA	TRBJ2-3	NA	CARGTADTQYF	TGTGCCCGAGGGACCGCAGATACGCAGTATTTT
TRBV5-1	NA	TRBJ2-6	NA	CASSPTGKGTGANVLTF	TGCGCCAGCAGCCCCACCGGAAAGGGAACTGGGGCCAACGTCCTGACTTTC
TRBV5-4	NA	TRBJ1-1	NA	CASSLMAEAFF	TGTGCCAGCAGCTTGATGGCTGAAGCTTTCTTT
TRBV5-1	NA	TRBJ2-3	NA	CASSLDQVGDTQYF	TGCGCCAGCAGCTTGGATCAAGTCGGAGATACGCAGTATTTT
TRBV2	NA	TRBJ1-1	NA	CASSRETGTEAFF	TGTGCCAGCAGTAGGGAAACGGGCACTGAAGCTTTCTTT
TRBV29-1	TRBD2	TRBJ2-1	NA	CSVGLGTSGPNEQFF	TGCAGCGTTGGATTGGGGACTAGTGGACCAAATGAGCAGTTCTTC
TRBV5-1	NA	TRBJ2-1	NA	CASSPGEPWNEQFF	TGCGCCAGCAGTCCGGGGGAGCCCTGGAATGAGCAGTTCTTC
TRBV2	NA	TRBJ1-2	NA	CASIGTRGAYGYTF	TGTGCCAGCATTGGAACTAGGGGTGCCTATGGCTACACCTTC
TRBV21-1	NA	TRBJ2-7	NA	CASRTRGGGPIYEQYF	TGTGCCAGCAGAACAAGGGGCGGGGGGCCGATCTACGAGCAGTACTTC
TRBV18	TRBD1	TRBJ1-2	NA	CASSPPGDRLYGYTF	TGTGCCAGCTCACCACCGGGGGACAGGCTCTATGGCTACACCTTC
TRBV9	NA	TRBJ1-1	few	CASSVENTEAFF	TGTGCCAGCAGCGTAGAGAACACTGAAGCTTTCTTT
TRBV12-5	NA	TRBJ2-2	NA	CASGHVGPPDRGDRELFF	TGTGCTAGTGGCCATGTGGGCCCTCCGGACAGAGGGGACCGGGAGCTGTTTTTT
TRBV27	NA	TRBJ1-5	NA	CASRAGIISNQPQHF	TGTGCCAGCAGGGCAGGGATTATTAGCAATCAGCCCCAGCATTTT
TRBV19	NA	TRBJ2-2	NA	CATDPGHGELFF	TGTGCCACCGACCCCGGGCACGGGGAGCTGTTTTTT
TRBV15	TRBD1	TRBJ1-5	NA	CATSGGTGVNQPQHF	TGTGCCACCAGCGGTGGGACAGGGGTAAATCAGCCCCAGCATTTT
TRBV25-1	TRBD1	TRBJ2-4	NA	CASSHLGQGKNIQYF	TGTGCCAGCAGCCACTTGGGACAGGGTAAAAACATTCAGTACTTC
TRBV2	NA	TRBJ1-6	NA	CASSAQSSYNSPLHF	TGTGCCAGCAGTGCACAGAGCTCCTATAATTCACCCCTCCACTTT
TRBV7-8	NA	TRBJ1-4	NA	CASSLGQSNEKLFF	TGTGCCAGCAGCTTGGGTCAGTCTAATGAAAAACTGTTTTTT
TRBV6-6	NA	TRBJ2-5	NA	CASRGGAQYF	TGTGCCAGCAGAGGGGGGGCCCAGTACTTC
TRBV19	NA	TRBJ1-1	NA	CATRGVTEAFF	TGTGCCACCAGAGGGGTCACTGAAGCTTTCTTT
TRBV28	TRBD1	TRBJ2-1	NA	CASSSPGQGWFF	TGTGCCAGCAGTTCCCCGGGACAGGGGTGGTTCTTC
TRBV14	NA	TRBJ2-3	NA	CASSRGGAHTQYF	TGTGCCAGCAGCCGCGGAGGGGCCCATACGCAGTATTTT
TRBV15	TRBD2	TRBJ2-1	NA	CATSIGGDPYNEQFF	TGTGCCACCAGCATCGGGGGGGACCCCTACAATGAGCAGTTCTTC
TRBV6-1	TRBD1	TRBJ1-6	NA	CASTNRGGSPLHF	TGTGCCAGCACCAACAGGGGCGGATCACCCCTCCACTTT
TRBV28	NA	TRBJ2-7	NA	CASSFGVYEQYF	TGTGCCAGCAGTTTCGGGGTCTACGAGCAGTACTTC
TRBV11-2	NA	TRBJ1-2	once	CASSSDRQRVLNYGYTF	TGTGCCAGCAGCTCAGACAGACAGAGAGTCCTTAACTATGGCTACACCTTC
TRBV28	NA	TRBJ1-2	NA	CASSLSAGGYGYTF	TGTGCCAGCAGTTTATCGGCAGGTGGCTATGGCTACACCTTC
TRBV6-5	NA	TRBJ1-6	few	CASCRERDSPLHF	TGTGCCAGCTGTCGGGAAAGGGATTCACCCCTCCACTTT
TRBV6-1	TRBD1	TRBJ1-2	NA	CASSAGDRVGYTF	TGTGCCAGCAGTGCGGGGGACAGGGTCGGCTACACCTTC
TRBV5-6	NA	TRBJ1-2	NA	CASSHARGTGYTF	TGTGCCAGCAGCCATGCAAGGGGGACGGGCTACACCTTC
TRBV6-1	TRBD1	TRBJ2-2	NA	CASSGRTGVIGDTGELFF	TGTGCCAGCAGTGGCCGGACAGGGGTTATAGGGGACACCGGGGAGCTGTTTTTT
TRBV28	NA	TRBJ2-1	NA	CASGRPGGYNEQFF	TGTGCCAGCGGACGACCTGGGGGGTACAATGAGCAGTTCTTC
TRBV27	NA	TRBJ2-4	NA	CASSQQGSAKNIQYF	TGTGCCAGCAGTCAACAGGGTTCGGCCAAAAACATTCAGTACTTC
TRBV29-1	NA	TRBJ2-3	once	CSGGAGGTDTQYF	TGCAGCGGAGGGGCAGGGGGCACAGATACGCAGTATTTT
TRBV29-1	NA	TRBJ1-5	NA	CSVAAGNQPQHF	TGCAGCGTCGCGGCAGGCAATCAGCCCCAGCATTTT
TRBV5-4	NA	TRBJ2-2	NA	CASSLGRGNTGELFF	TGTGCCAGCAGCTTGGGGCGGGGGAACACCGGGGAGCTGTTTTTT
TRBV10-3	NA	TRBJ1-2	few	CAISESGGGNYGYTF	TGTGCCATCAGTGAGTCTGGGGGAGGTAACTATGGCTACACCTTC
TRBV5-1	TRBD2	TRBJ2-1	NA	CASGLGASGTNEQFF	TGCGCCAGCGGACTCGGGGCTAGCGGGACCAATGAGCAGTTCTTC
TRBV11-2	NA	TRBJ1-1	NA	CASSLGEVLNTEAFF	TGTGCCAGCAGCTTAGGTGAGGTACTGAACACTGAAGCTTTCTTT
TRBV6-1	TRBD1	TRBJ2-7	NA	CASNPGQTIYEQYF	TGTGCCAGCAACCCGGGACAGACTATCTACGAGCAGTACTTC
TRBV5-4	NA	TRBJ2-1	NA	CASSWGGSLGDEQFF	TGTGCCAGCAGCTGGGGGGGCAGCCTCGGGGATGAGCAGTTCTTC
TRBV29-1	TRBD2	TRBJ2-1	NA	CSVGTSGFNEQFF	TGCAGCGTTGGGACTAGCGGTTTCAATGAGCAGTTCTTC
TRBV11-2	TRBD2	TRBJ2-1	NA	CASSLRSGSIVQFF	TGTGCCAGCAGCTTACGCAGCGGGAGTATTGTGCAGTTCTTC
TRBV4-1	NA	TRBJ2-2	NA	CASSQGAGARTGELFF	TGCGCCAGCAGCCAAGGGGCGGGGGCCCGCACCGGGGAGCTGTTTTTT
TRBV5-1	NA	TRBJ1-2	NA	CASSGTTTNYGYTF	TGCGCCAGCAGCGGAACGACTACTAACTATGGCTACACCTTC
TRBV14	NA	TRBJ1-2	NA	CASSQYGPAGYTF	TGTGCCAGCAGCCAGTATGGACCTGCTGGCTACACCTTC
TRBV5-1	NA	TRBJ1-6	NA	CASSGTTGYNSPLHF	TGCGCCAGCAGCGGGACGACAGGTTATAATTCACCCCTCCACTTT
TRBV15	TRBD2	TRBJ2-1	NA	CATSEPGLANLRQFF	TGTGCCACCAGCGAGCCGGGACTAGCGAATCTTCGGCAGTTCTTC
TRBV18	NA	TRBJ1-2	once	CASSPAGAENYGYTF	TGTGCCAGCTCACCAGCTGGGGCAGAGAACTATGGCTACACCTTC
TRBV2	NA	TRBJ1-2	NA	CASSEGEGRYGYTF	TGTGCCAGCAGTGAAGGAGAGGGTAGATATGGCTACACCTTC
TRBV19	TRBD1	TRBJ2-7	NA	CASSSWTGSYEQYF	TGTGCCAGTAGTTCCTGGACAGGGTCCTACGAGCAGTACTTC
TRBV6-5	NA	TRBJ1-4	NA	CASRGVGAENEKLFF	TGTGCCAGCAGGGGAGTGGGGGCGGAAAATGAAAAACTGTTTTTT
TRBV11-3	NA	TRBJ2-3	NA	CASSLPVQQLSTDTQYF	TGTGCCAGCAGCTTACCGGTACAACAGTTGAGCACAGATACGCAGTATTTT
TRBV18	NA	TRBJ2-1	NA	CASSRSLPAGGYNEQFF	TGTGCCAGCTCCCGTTCTCTCCCCGCAGGGGGGTATAATGAGCAGTTCTTC
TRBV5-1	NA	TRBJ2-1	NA	CASSRWRATEQFF	TGCGCCAGCAGCCGCTGGAGGGCAACTGAGCAGTTCTTC
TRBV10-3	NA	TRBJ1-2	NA	CAISPGTHGNGYTF	TGTGCCATCAGTCCCGGGACCCACGGTAACGGCTACACCTTC
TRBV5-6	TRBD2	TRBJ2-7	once	CASSTSGSTYEQYF	TGTGCCAGCAGCACCAGCGGGAGTACCTACGAGCAGTACTTC